This entry concerns a single T cell receptor (beta chain). V lost 4 bases and J lost 4, with 23 bases in between. Germline CDR1 SGHRS, CDR2 YFSETQ. The CDR3 extends over 18 amino acids. Assignment of participants to cohorts was predicated upon participant-reported clinical history. Some clones are missing from TCRdb's copy, which holds only in-frame ones; the method was immunoSEQ multiplex PCR. This sample yields some 150,000 clones, of which 84% are seen a single time; roughly 5.5% belongs to the top ten. This entry comes from a study of blood T cell repertoires in COVID-19. This chain connects TRBV5-1 to TRBJ1-4; D uncertain. The sample consisted of PBMCs or T cells enriched from blood (not recorded which). The sequence was obtained from a woman between 45 and 65 years old who had been exposed to COVID-19. DNA of the CDR3: TGCGCCAGCAGCCTTCCCGTTCTCCCCGTAGAGTTTAATGAAAAACTGTTTTTT. Protein: CASSLPVLPVEFNEKLFF.